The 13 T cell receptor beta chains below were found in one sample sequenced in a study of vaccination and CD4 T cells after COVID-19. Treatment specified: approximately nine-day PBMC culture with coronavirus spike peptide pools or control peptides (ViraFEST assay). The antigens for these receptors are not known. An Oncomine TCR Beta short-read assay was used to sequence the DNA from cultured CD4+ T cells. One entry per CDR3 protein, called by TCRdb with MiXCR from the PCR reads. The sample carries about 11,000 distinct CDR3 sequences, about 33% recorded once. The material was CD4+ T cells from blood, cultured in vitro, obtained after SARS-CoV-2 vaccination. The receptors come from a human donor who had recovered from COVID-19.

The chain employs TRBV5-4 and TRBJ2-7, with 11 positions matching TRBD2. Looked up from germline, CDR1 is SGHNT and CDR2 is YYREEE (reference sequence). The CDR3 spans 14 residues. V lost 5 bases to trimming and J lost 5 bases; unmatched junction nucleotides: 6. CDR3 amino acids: CASRKLAGEDEQYF. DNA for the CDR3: TGTGCCAGCAGGAAACTAGCGGGAGAGGACGAGCAGTACTTC.

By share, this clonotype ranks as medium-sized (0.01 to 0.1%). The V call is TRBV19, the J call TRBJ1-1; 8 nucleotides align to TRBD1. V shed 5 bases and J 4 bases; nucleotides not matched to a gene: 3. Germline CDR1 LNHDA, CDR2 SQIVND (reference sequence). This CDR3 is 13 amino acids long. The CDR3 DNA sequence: TGTGCCAGTAGTTACGACAGGGGCACTGAAGCTTTCTTT. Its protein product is CASSYDRGTEAFF.

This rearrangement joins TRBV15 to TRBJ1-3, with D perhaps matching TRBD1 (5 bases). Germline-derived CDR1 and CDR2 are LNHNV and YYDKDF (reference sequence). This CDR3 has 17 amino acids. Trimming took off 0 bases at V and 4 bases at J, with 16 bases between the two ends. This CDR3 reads CATSRDSYRRGGNTIYF. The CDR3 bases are TGTGCCACCAGCAGAGATTCTTACCGGAGGGGCGGAAACACCATATATTTT.

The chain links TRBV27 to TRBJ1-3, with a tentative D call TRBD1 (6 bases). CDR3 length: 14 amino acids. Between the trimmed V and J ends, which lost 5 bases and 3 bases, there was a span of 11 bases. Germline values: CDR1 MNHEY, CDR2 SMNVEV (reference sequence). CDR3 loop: CASSPQGSGNTIYF. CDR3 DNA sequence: TGTGCCAGCAGTCCACAGGGTAGTGGAAACACCATATATTTT.

CDR3 region: CASSYSRGRADTQYF. The CDR3 coding sequence is TGTGCCAGCAGTTACTCGAGGGGGAGAGCAGATACGCAGTATTTT. V gene TRBV6-5 combines with J gene TRBJ2-3; possible D gene TRBD1, 6 bases. The CDR3 totals 15 residues. Trimming removed 0 bases at V and 4 bases at J, with 11 bases between. CDR1 is MNHEY, CDR2 SVGAGI, per germline.

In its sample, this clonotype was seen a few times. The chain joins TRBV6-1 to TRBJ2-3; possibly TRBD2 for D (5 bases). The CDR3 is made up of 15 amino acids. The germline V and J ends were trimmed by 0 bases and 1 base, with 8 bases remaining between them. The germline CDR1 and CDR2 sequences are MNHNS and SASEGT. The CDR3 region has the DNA TGTGCCAGCAGTGAAGCTGGGCGGGGCACAGATACGCAGTATTTT. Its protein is CASSEAGRGTDTQYF.

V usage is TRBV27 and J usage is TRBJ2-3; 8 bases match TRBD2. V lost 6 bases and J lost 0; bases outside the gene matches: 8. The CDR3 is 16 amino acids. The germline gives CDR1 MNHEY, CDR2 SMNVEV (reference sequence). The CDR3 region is CASRKKAGASTDTQYF. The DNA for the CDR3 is TGTGCCAGCAGGAAAAAAGCGGGAGCCAGCACAGATACGCAGTATTTT.

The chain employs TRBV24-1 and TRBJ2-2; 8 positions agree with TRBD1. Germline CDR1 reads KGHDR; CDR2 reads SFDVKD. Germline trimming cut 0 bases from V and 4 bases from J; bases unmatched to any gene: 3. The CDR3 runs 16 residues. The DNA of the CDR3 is TGTGCCACCAGTGATTTGCGCAGGGGGCGCACCGGGGAGCTGTTTTTT. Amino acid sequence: CATSDLRRGRTGELFF.

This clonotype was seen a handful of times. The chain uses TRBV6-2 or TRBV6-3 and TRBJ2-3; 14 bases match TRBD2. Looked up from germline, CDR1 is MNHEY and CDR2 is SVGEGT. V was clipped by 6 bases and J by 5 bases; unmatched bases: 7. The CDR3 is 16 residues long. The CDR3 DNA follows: TGTGCCAGCAGGACGGGACTAGCGGGAGCCAGAGATACGCAGTATTTT. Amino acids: CASRTGLAGARDTQYF.

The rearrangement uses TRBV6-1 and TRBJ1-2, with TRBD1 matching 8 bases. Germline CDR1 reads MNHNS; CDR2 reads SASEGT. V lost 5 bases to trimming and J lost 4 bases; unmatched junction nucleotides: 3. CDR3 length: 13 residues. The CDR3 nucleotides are TGTGCCAGCAGTCCAGGGGGCAGCTATGGCTACACCTTC. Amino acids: CASSPGGSYGYTF.

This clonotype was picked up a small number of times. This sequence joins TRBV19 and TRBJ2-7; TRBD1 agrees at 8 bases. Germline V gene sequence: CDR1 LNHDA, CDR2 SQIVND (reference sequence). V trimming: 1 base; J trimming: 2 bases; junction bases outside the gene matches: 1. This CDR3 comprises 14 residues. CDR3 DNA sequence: TGTGCCAGTAGTATAGTGACAGGGGCCTACGAGCAGTACTTC. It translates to CASSIVTGAYEQYF.

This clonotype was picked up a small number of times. CDR3 protein: CASSGGGGRYNEQFF. The DNA of the CDR3 is TGCGCCAGCAGCGGTGGGGGAGGAAGATACAATGAGCAGTTCTTC. V gene TRBV10-1 combines with J gene TRBJ2-1; TRBD2 is a possible D gene (6 bases). The CDR3 extends over 15 amino acids. V was pared by 6 bases and J by 4 bases, with 16 bases between. Germline V CDR1 and CDR2: WNHNN, SYGVQD (reference sequence).

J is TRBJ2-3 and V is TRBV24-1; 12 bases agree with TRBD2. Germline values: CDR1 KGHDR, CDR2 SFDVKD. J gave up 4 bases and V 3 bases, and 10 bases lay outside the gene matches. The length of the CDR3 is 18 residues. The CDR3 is CATSDAPSGGAYADTQYF. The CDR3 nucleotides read TGTGCCACCAGTGATGCACCTAGCGGGGGGGCTTACGCAGATACGCAGTATTTT.